The clone carrying this T cell receptor (beta chain) was seen many times. TCRdb reanalysed the reads using MiXCR and keeps one entry per CDR3 protein. Altogether more than 150,000 distinct CDR3 sequences are present, roughly 19% being singletons, with the ten largest covering around 3.1%. The sample belongs to a study of T cell repertoires in cytomegalovirus infection. V dropped 2 bases and J dropped 1; count of bases not matched to a gene: 5. The CDR3 contains 17 residues. J is TRBJ1-5 and V is TRBV12-3 or TRBV12-4; 10 bases are a match to TRBD1. The sequence came from a human donor in good health (CMV status not recorded). Some clones in this sample may be carry-over from other donors' samples. What was sequenced was PBMCs. The CDR3 reads CASSLKSGQGSNQPQHF. Written as DNA, the CDR3 is TGTGCCAGCAGTTTAAAATCGGGACAGGGGAGCAATCAGCCCCAGCATTTT.